This TCR beta chain was profiled in a study of CD8+ T cells in alopecia areata. Across the study: Patients in the treated group were given tofacitinib by mouth, 5 to 10 mg twice a day. Severity in treated patients was scored by percentage of scalp area affected.

cDNA reverse transcribed from extracted RNA served as the sequencing template. The protocol was immunoSEQ multiplex PCR, while the TCRdb copy is restricted to in-frame clones and leaves out a portion. This table has 150,000 to 250,000 clones, 50% to 60% appearing once. Trimming took off 4 bases at V and 0 bases at J, with 10 bases between the two ends. The length of the CDR3 is 14 residues. Germline V gives CDR1 SNHLY, CDR2 FYNNEI. Stated treatment: oral pan-JAK inhibitor, 5-10 mg twice daily. The study, taken as a whole, reports: Mice gave a clearer picture of TCR sharing than patients did, possibly for HLA-related reasons.

With respect to this clone: Its target is not known.

The sequencing used CD4+ T cells sorted from blood, collected at week 4, from a patient treated with tofacitinib. The TCR sequence derives from a human donor with alopecia areata. This chain joins TRBV2 and TRBJ2-7; possibly TRBD1 for D (6 bases). The CDR3 region has the DNA TGTGCCAGCAGTGCGCAGGGGTTCTCCTACGAGCAGTACTTC. This translates into CASSAQGFSYEQYF.